The clone carrying this T cell receptor beta chain was detected only a few times. One junction end disagrees with the germline gene, perhaps due to a read error. Per germline, CDR1 SEHNR and CDR2 FQNEAQ (reference sequence). This CDR3 comprises 12 residues. The data were taken from a study of beta chain features in type 1 diabetes. Without exception, sorted populations had purity beyond 95%. Sequenced material consisted of expressed TCRB transcripts (all of the isolated RNA was reverse transcribed). Method: immunoSEQ multiplex PCR; TCRdb's copy keeps in-frame clones and lacks some. The data show around 200,000 clones, approximately 13% seen once.

This TCR was recovered from a young woman in good health. The sample comprised central memory CD4+ T cells from blood. This chain links TRBV7-9 with TRBJ2-3; D may be TRBD2 (6 bases). CDR3 DNA sequence: TGTGCCAGCAGCTTTGAAGGGTATCGCGGGGATTTT. Protein: CASSFEGYRGDF.